Reported below is one T cell receptor (beta chain). The data originate from a study of T cell changes during pregnancy in multiple sclerosis. Trimming took 9 bases from V and 3 from J; bases not matched to a gene: 1. CDR3 length: 12 amino acids. Germline assignment: CDR1 MNHNS and CDR2 SASEGT. Assay used: immunoSEQ multiplex PCR; TCRdb lists only in-frame clones, some missing. This sample has tens of thousands of clones, with about nine tenths found just once. Sequences were derived from peripheral blood, sampled in the first trimester of pregnancy. This TCR derives from a female donor in good health, enrolled as a control in a pregnancy study. The chain employs TRBV6-1 and TRBJ2-4; 8 nucleotides match TRBD1. CDR3 region: CASGTGKNIQYF. Here the CDR3 DNA reads TGTGCCAGTGGGACAGGCAAAAACATTCAGTACTTC.